Below, 22 T cell receptor beta chains from the same sample are listed, as sequenced in a study of human T cells and chemical hapten exposure. As for time point: pre-sensitization, week 0. Specified treatment: therapeutic diphenylcyclopropenone sensitization with weekly scalp DPC. TCRdb re-called the RACE reads through MiXCR, storing one row per CDR3 protein. The sample holds approximately 100,000 distinct CDR3 sequences, 12% seen once. Sequencing used whole blood, obtained in connection with sensitization to the hapten diphenylcyclopropenone (DPC). These receptors came from a woman aged 45-60 years with alopecia areata. Some clones in this sample may be carry-over from other donors' samples.

This clonotype showed up just a few times. V and J are TRBV7-2 and TRBJ1-3; a possible D gene is TRBD1 (6 bases). The CDR3 is made up of 16 amino acids. Germline V gene lookup returns CDR1 SGHTA and CDR2 FQGNSA. Trimming cost V 6 bases and J 4 bases, with 19 bases left between them. CDR3 region: CASSPRGWLRGNTIYF. Written as DNA, the CDR3 is TGTGCCAGCAGTCCTAGGGGGTGGCTAAGGGGAAACACCATATATTTT.

This clonotype was counted many times. The CDR3 coding sequence is TGCGCCAGCAGCTTCGGGGAAACGGAGACCCAGTACTTC. Amino acids: CASSFGETETQYF. The rearrangement uses TRBV5-1 and TRBJ2-5; a possible D gene is TRBD2 (5 bases). The germline V gene has CDR1 SGHRS and CDR2 YFSETQ. The CDR3 sequence is 13 residues long. Trimming removed 2 bases from V and 5 bases from J, with 10 bases in between.

This clonotype occurred a few times. Sequence at one end of the junction differs from germline and may be a read error. V gene TRBV5-1 combines with J gene TRBJ2-1; TRBD2 agrees at 10 bases. The length of the CDR3 is 19 residues. The germline V gene has CDR1 SGHRS and CDR2 YFSETQ. The CDR3: CASSPTASGRAFSSNEQFF. CDR3 bases: TGCGCCAGCAGCCCCACGGCCAGCGGGAGGGCCTTTTCCTCCAATGAGCAGTTCTTC. Using reference TRBV5-1 and TRBJ2-1 for the parts outside the CDR3, the full variable domain is KAGVTQTPRYLIKTRGQQVTLSCSPISGHRSVSWYQQTPGQGLQFLFEYFSETQRNKGNFPGRFSGRQFSNSRSEMNVSTLELGDSALYLCASSPTASGRAFSSNEQFFGPGTRLTVL.

This clonotype was seen many times. The V and J genes are TRBV28 and TRBJ1-4; weak D call: TRBD1 (5 bases). The CDR3 has 16 amino acids. V was clipped by 2 bases and J by 6 bases, with 16 bases between them. CDR1 and CDR2 (germline): MDHEN, SYDVKM. The CDR3 nucleotides are TGTGCCAGCAGTTTACGCCTGGGGGTGATGGATGAAAAACTGTTTTTT. Its protein product is CASSLRLGVMDEKLFF.

The rearrangement joins TRBV4-3 to TRBJ2-3; D may correspond to TRBD1 or TRBD2 (6 bases each). CDR1 is LGHNA, CDR2 YSLEER, per germline. V was cut by 0 bases and J by 9 bases, with 10 bases left in between. This CDR3 is built from 13 residues. This chain's CDR3 is CASSQDSGATQYF. The CDR3 DNA follows: TGCGCCAGCAGCCAAGACTCGGGGGCCACGCAGTATTTT.

This clonotype was counted a few times. The chain is built from TRBV6-5 and TRBJ1-4; D not resolved. The CDR3 runs 15 residues. From germline, CDR1 is MNHEY and CDR2 SVGAGI. V lost 6 bases and J lost 5, with 16 bases in between. CDR3 loop: CASRPRRWENEKLFF. The CDR3 DNA reads as TGTGCCAGCAGGCCCCGTAGGTGGGAGAATGAAAAACTGTTTTTT.

This clonotype was picked up a small number of times. In DNA form, the CDR3 reads TGCAGCACTTTAGACACCGGGGAGCTGTTTTTT. Amino acids: CSTLDTGELFF. V gene TRBV29-1 combines with J gene TRBJ2-2, with D unresolved. V was cut by 8 bases and J by 3 bases, with 7 bases left in between. The CDR3 loop spans 11 amino acids. Germline V lookup: CDR1 SQVTM, CDR2 ANQGSEA.

The V and J genes are TRBV4-3 and TRBJ2-1; the D call may be TRBD1 or TRBD2 (5 bases each). This CDR3 spans 16 amino acids. Trimming took off 5 bases at V and 6 bases at J, with 20 bases between the two ends. Germline V gene lookup returns CDR1 LGHNA and CDR2 YSLEER. CDR3 amino acids: CASSFEPQRGRNEQFF. In nucleotides, the CDR3 is TGCGCCAGCAGCTTCGAGCCACAACGGGGCCGCAATGAGCAGTTCTTC.

This clonotype has a handful of counts. The chain has TRBV7-2 and TRBJ1-5; D gene ambiguous. The CDR3 sequence is 15 residues long. The V gene lost 3 bases and the J gene lost 3 bases, with 12 bases spanning the gap. The germline V gene encodes CDR1 SGHTA and CDR2 FQGNSA. The CDR3 reads CASSLGGSLNQPQHF. CDR3 bases: TGTGCCAGCAGCTTGGGAGGCAGCCTCAATCAGCCCCAGCATTTT.

This clonotype was counted at least ten times. The gene calls are TRBV7-9 and TRBJ2-1; no definite D call. V was clipped by 6 bases and J by 0 bases, with 12 bases between them. CDR3 length equals 15 residues. Per the germline V gene, CDR1 is SEHNR and CDR2 is FQNEAQ (reference sequence). The CDR3 loop is CASRPDWSSYNEQFF. For the CDR3, the DNA is TGTGCCAGCAGGCCCGACTGGAGCTCCTACAATGAGCAGTTCTTC.

This clonotype was seen more than once but under ten times. This rearrangement joins TRBV19 to TRBJ2-2; D is undetermined. The germline V and J ends were trimmed by 4 bases and 3 bases, with 3 bases remaining between them. The germline CDR1 and CDR2 sequences are LNHDA and SQIVND (reference sequence). The CDR3 has 12 residues. CDR3 sequence: CASSTHTGELFF. The CDR3 nucleotides read TGTGCCAGTAGTACCCACACCGGGGAGCTGTTTTTT.

This clonotype was seen only a few times. The rearrangement links TRBV4-3 to TRBJ1-1; TRBD1 is a possible D gene (5 bases). Germline V gene lookup returns CDR1 LGHNA and CDR2 YSLEER. CDR3 length: 14 amino acids. V lost 0 bases, J lost 5 bases, and 10 bases lay in between. The CDR3 nucleotides are TGCGCCAGCAGCCAAGACCCCAGGGAGACTGAAGCTTTCTTT. It yields the protein CASSQDPRETEAFF.

This clonotype has a count of ten or more. J is TRBJ2-2 and V is TRBV28; either TRBD1 or TRBD2 may fit D (6 bases each). CDR3 length equals 15 residues. Germline CDR1 MDHEN, CDR2 SYDVKM. Trimming cost V 5 bases and J 8 bases, with 18 bases left between them. For the CDR3, the DNA is TGTGCCAGCAGTCCTCGGGGGCGGGTCGGAGGGGAGCTGTTTTTT. It yields the protein CASSPRGRVGGELFF.

This chain connects TRBV12-3 or TRBV12-4 to TRBJ2-6, with a possible D match to TRBD1 (6 bases). The V end was cut by 6 bases, the J end by 2 bases, with 11 bases between. The CDR3 sequence is 15 residues long. The DNA of the CDR3 is TGTGCCAGCAGGGCCCGACAGGCTGGGGCCAACGTCCTGACTTTC. Residues: CASRARQAGANVLTF.

Only a few counts were recorded for this clonotype. The J gene is TRBJ1-4, the V gene TRBV5-1; 7 bases are a match to TRBD1. From germline, CDR1 is SGHRS and CDR2 YFSETQ. The J segment lost 6 bases and the V segment lost 4 bases, leaving 6 bases of the junction unmatched. The CDR3 extends over 14 amino acids. CDR3 region: CASSTRGTDEKLFF. The CDR3 DNA reads TGCGCCAGCAGCACCCGCGGGACAGATGAAAAACTGTTTTTT.

Points on this clonotype: The junction shows a germline mismatch at one end, possibly a read error. J is TRBJ2-7 and V is TRBV7-9; 9 nucleotides line up with TRBD2. The CDR3 has 14 residues. From germline, CDR1 is SEHNR and CDR2 FQNEAQ (reference sequence). CDR3 bases: TGTGCCAGCAGCCGGACTAGCGAGGACTACGGGCAGTACTTC. It codes for CASSRTSEDYGQYF.

This clonotype showed up just a few times. The rearrangement joins TRBV2 to TRBJ2-3, with a tentative D call TRBD1 (5 bases). The V end was cut by 3 bases, the J end by 1 base, with 11 bases between. There are 15 residues in the CDR3. CDR1 SNHLY and CDR2 FYNNEI come from the germline V gene. CDR3 in DNA: TGTGCCAGCAGTGAGCAGGGTTACGGCACAGATACGCAGTATTTT. Translating it yields CASSEQGYGTDTQYF.

Only a few counts were recorded for this clonotype. The chain carries TRBV20-1 and TRBJ1-1, with D hard to call. The CDR3 runs to 12 residues. The germline V gene has CDR1 DFQATT and CDR2 SNEGSKA (reference sequence). V was trimmed by 4 bases and J by 8 bases, leaving 14 bases between them. The CDR3 region is CSAIRVLKEAFF. The CDR3, as DNA: TGCAGTGCTATTAGGGTTTTGAAGGAAGCTTTCTTT.

This clonotype was seen a handful of times. In DNA, the CDR3 is TGTGCCAGCAGCTTCACAGGGTCCGGTGAAAAACTGTTTTTT. Amino acid sequence: CASSFTGSGEKLFF. This chain links TRBV12-3 or TRBV12-4 with TRBJ1-4; the D gene is possibly TRBD1 (6 bases). V shed 6 bases and J shed 7 bases, with 15 bases lying between them. The CDR3 has 14 amino acids.

This clonotype has ten or more counts. V is TRBV28 and J is TRBJ1-5; tentative D call: TRBD1 (5 bases). This CDR3 is 12 amino acids long. Germline values: CDR1 MDHEN, CDR2 SYDVKM. The CDR3 loop is CGIRGSNQPQHF. The DNA of the CDR3 is TGTGGTATACGGGGGAGCAATCAGCCCCAGCATTTT.

This clonotype was observed a handful of times. V is TRBV29-1 and J is TRBJ2-7, with D possibly being TRBD2 (5 bases). Germline lookup yields CDR1 SQVTM and CDR2 ANQGSEA. The CDR3 is made up of 11 amino acids. V lost 6 bases and J 7 bases, leaving 13 bases between the germline ends. CDR3 residues: CSVLAGREQYF. DNA for the CDR3: TGCAGCGTCCTCGCGGGTCGGGAGCAGTACTTC.

This chain joins TRBV20-1 and TRBJ1-5, with D possibly TRBD1 on 5 matching bases. CDR3 length: 15 residues. V lost 3 bases and J lost 5, with 17 bases in between. Germline values: CDR1 DFQATT, CDR2 SNEGSKA (reference sequence). CDR3 region: CSARPPGGLYQPQHF. The CDR3, as DNA: TGCAGTGCTAGGCCGCCGGGGGGTCTTTATCAGCCCCAGCATTTT.